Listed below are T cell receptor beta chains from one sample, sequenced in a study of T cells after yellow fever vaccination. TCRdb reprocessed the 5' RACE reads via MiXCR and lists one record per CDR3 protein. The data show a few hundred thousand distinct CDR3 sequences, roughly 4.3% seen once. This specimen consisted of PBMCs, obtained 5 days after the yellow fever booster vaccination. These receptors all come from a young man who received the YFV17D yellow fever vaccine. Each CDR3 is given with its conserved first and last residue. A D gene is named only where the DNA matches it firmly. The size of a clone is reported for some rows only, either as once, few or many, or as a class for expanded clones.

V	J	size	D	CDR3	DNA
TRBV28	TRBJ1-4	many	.	CASSSPRRGGPEKLFF	TGTGCCAGCAGTTCCCCCCGGAGGGGGGGCCCTGAAAAACTGTTTTTT
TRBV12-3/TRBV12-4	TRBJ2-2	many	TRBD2	CASSQGLAGHTGELFF	TGTGCCAGCAGTCAGGGACTAGCGGGGCACACCGGGGAGCTGTTTTTT
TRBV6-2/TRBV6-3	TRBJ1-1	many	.	CASSYHGAVNTEAFF	TGTGCCAGCAGTTACCATGGGGCAGTGAACACTGAAGCTTTCTTT
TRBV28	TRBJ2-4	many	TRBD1	CASSGAGTGLAKNIQYF	TGTGCCAGCAGTGGGGCCGGGACAGGGTTGGCCAAAAACATTCAGTACTTC
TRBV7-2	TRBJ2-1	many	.	CASSQDWGEGQFF	TGTGCCAGCAGCCAAGACTGGGGGGAAGGGCAGTTCTTC
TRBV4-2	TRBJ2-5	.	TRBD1	CASSQDRGGTGDLETQYF	TGTGCCAGCAGCCAAGATCGGGGGGGGACAGGGGACCTCGAGACCCAGTACTTC
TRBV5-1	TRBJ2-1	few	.	CASSPRPGESYNEQFF	TGCGCCAGCAGCCCCAGGCCAGGAGAGTCATACAATGAGCAGTTCTTC
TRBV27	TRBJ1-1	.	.	CASSHRQANTEAFF	TGTGCCAGCAGCCATCGACAGGCGAACACTGAAGCTTTCTTT
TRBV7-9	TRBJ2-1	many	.	CASSMVWGHEQFF	TGTGCCAGCAGCATGGTGTGGGGTCATGAGCAGTTCTTC
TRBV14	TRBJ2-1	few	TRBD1	CASSSDRGFEQFF	TGTGCCAGCAGCTCGGACAGGGGCTTTGAGCAGTTCTTC
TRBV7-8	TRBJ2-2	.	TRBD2	CASSHRLAGTGELFF	TGTGCCAGCAGCCATCGACTAGCGGGCACCGGGGAGCTGTTTTTT
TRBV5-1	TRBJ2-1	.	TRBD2	CASSFLSGGVSYNEQFF	TGCGCCAGCAGCTTTTTGAGCGGGGGGGTATCCTACAATGAGCAGTTCTTC
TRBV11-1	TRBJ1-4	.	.	CASSFGVLATNEKLFF	TGTGCCAGCAGCTTCGGAGTACTCGCAACTAATGAAAAACTGTTTTTT
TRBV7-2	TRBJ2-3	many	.	CASSLLQATDTQYF	TGTGCCAGCAGCTTATTACAGGCCACAGATACGCAGTATTTT
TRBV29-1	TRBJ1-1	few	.	CSAVVLARAFF	TGCAGCGCGGTAGTTCTGGCTCGGGCTTTCTTT
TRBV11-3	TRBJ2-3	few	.	CASSLTREADTQYF	TGTGCCAGCAGCTTAACAAGGGAGGCAGATACGCAGTATTTT
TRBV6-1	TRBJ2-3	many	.	CASSEVGTDTQYF	TGTGCCAGCAGTGAAGTGGGGACAGATACGCAGTATTTT
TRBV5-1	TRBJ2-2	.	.	CASSLATTNTGELFF	TGCGCCAGCAGCTTGGCGACAACTAACACCGGGGAGCTGTTTTTT
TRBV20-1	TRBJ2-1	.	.	CSATRLHNEQFF	TGCAGTGCTACCAGACTACACAATGAGCAGTTCTTC
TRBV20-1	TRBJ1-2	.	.	CSASHEDGYGYTF	TGCAGTGCTAGCCACGAAGACGGATATGGCTACACCTTC
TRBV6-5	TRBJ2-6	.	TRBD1	CASRSGTGLGSGANVLTF	TGTGCCAGTCGATCAGGGACAGGGCTTGGTTCTGGGGCCAACGTCCTGACTTTC
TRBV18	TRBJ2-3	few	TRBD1	CASSKTGSTDTQYF	TGTGCCAGCTCTAAGACAGGGAGCACAGATACGCAGTATTTT
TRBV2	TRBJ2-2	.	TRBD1	CARDRGDTGELFF	TGTGCCAGAGACAGGGGTGACACCGGGGAGCTGTTTTTT
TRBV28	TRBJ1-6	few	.	CASNPPGSYNSPLHF	TGTGCCAGCAACCCTCCGGGCTCCTATAATTCACCCCTCCACTTT
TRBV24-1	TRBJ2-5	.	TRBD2	CATSDTSGGARGKTQYF	TGTGCCACCAGTGATACTAGCGGGGGGGCAAGAGGAAAGACCCAGTACTTC
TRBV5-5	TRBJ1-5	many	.	CASSLRGESQPQHF	TGTGCCAGCAGCTTGCGGGGAGAGAGCCAGCCCCAGCATTTT
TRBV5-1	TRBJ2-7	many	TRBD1	CASSYGTGVEQYF	TGCGCCAGCAGCTACGGGACAGGGGTCGAGCAGTACTTC
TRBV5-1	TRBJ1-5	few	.	CASSFSPDQPQHF	TGCGCCAGCAGCTTTTCCCCTGATCAGCCCCAGCATTTT
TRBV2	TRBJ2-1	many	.	CASSGPYNEQFF	TGTGCCAGCAGTGGACCCTACAATGAGCAGTTCTTC
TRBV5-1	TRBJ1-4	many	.	CASSPDSFNEKLFF	TGCGCCAGCAGCCCAGACAGCTTTAATGAAAAACTGTTTTTT
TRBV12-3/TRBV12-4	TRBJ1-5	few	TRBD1	CASSPRDRGLSSNQPQHF	TGTGCCAGCTCACCCCGGGACAGGGGGCTGTCTAGCAATCAGCCCCAGCATTTT
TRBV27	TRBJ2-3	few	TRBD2	CASSFWRGGSDTQYF	TGTGCCAGCAGTTTTTGGCGGGGGGGCTCAGATACGCAGTATTTT